This T cell receptor (beta chain) was sequenced in a study of blood T cell repertoires in COVID-19. Germline loops: CDR1 SNHLY, CDR2 FYNNEI. The ends were cut back, 6 bases at V and 0 bases at J, with 7 bases in the middle. This CDR3 is 13 amino acids long. Original methodology: Reference gene primer amplification gave estimated nucleated cell counts. Using immunoSEQ multiplex PCR, the repertoire was profiled, and TCRdb retains in-frame clones only, with some absent. Clone size and V and J calls were adopted from that table, with D and trimming inferred from the DNA. The sample contains about 330,000 clones, 85% to 90% of which appear only once.

Specimen: peripheral blood. The chain recombines TRBV2 with TRBJ2-3, with D possibly being TRBD2 (6 bases). The sequence came from a woman between 50 and 59 years old with active or convalescent COVID-19. The CDR3 spells CASRGTSTDTQYF. The CDR3 DNA follows: TGTGCCAGCAGAGGGACTAGCACAGATACGCAGTATTTT.